Below are 8 T cell receptor beta chains sequenced from a single sample in a study of spatial heterogeneity in lung cancer. General study results and limits: Higher tumor mutation counts went along with higher counts of expanded intratumoral alpha and beta TCRs.

TCRdb processed the 5' RACE reads anew with MiXCR; each CDR3 protein has one entry. The table has over 2,000 distinct CDR3 sequences, roughly a fifth seen once; the top ten hold 9.5%. Time point specified: sample taken at primary tumor resection. These receptors lack a known antigen. The source material was lung tumor tissue, sampled at surgery. These receptors were collected from a male donor with early-stage non-small cell lung cancer.

This clonotype was seen at least ten times. The CDR3 is CASSFMAGAGANEQFF. The CDR3, as DNA: TGTGCCAGCAGTTTTATGGCGGGAGCCGGGGCAAATGAGCAGTTCTTC. The V gene is TRBV12-3 or TRBV12-4, the J gene TRBJ2-1, with 7 bases matching TRBD2. V was clipped by 3 bases and J by 7 bases; unmatched bases: 12. The CDR3 runs to 16 residues.

This clonotype is termed large (0.1 to 1%). The V and J genes are TRBV9 and TRBJ1-1, with 11 bases that match TRBD1. Germline lookup yields CDR1 SGDLS and CDR2 YYNGEE. Trimming removed 0 bases from V and 1 base from J; junction bases left unmatched: 2. The CDR3 runs to 16 residues. CDR3 nucleotides: TGTGCCAGCAGCGTAGCTGGACAGGGGGCGAACACTGAAGCTTTCTTT. This gives the protein CASSVAGQGANTEAFF.

Sample share makes this clonotype large. The chain links TRBV28 to TRBJ1-3; D is possibly TRBD1 (6 bases). Trimming removed 4 bases at V and 2 bases at J, with 12 bases between. CDR1 MDHEN and CDR2 SYDVKM come from the germline V gene. CDR3 length: 15 amino acids. The CDR3 nucleotides read TGTGCCAGCAGTTGGACCCAGGGGACTGGAAACACCATATATTTT. It yields the protein CASSWTQGTGNTIYF.

This rearrangement joins TRBV6-6 to TRBJ1-5, with D uncertain. V was clipped by 3 bases and J by 2 bases, with 8 bases between them. The CDR3 sequence is 14 residues long. Germline CDR1 is MNHNY and CDR2 is SVGAGI (reference sequence). CDR3 amino acids: CASSYISGNQPQHF. In DNA, the CDR3 is TGTGCCAGCAGTTATATCTCTGGCAATCAGCCCCAGCATTTT.

The chain employs TRBV14 and TRBJ2-7; D gene uncertain. The ends were cut back, 1 base at V and 5 bases at J, with 6 bases in the middle. Germline values: CDR1 SGHDN, CDR2 FVKESK. This CDR3 has 12 amino acids. The CDR3: CASSQVFHEQYF. CDR3 DNA sequence: TGTGCCAGCAGCCAAGTTTTCCACGAGCAGTACTTC. Full variable domain (outside the CDR3, taken from reference TRBV14 and TRBJ2-7): EAGVTQFPSHSVIEKGQTVTLRCDPISGHDNLYWYRRVMGKEIKFLLHFVKESKQDESGMPNNRFLAERTGGTYSTLKVQPAELEDSGVYFCASSQVFHEQYFGPGTRLTVT.

The chain employs TRBV30 and TRBJ1-2, with 7 bases matching TRBD1. Germline V lookup: CDR1 GTSNPN, CDR2 SVGIG (reference sequence). With 0 bases clipped from V and 8 bases from J, the junction kept 6 bases outside the gene matches. This CDR3 is 13 amino acids long. The CDR3 here is CAWSVRDREGYTF. The CDR3 nucleotides read TGTGCCTGGAGTGTACGAGACAGGGAGGGCTACACCTTC.

Judged by abundance, this clonotype is medium-sized. The chain is built from TRBV10-3 and TRBJ1-6; the D gene is possibly TRBD1 (5 bases). CDR3 length: 18 residues. Between the trimmed V and J ends, which lost 3 bases and 0 bases, there was a span of 15 bases. From germline, CDR1 is ENHRY and CDR2 SYGVKD. The CDR3 region has the DNA TGTGCCATCAGTGACGGGGACTTCCTGAGCTCCTATAATTCACCCCTCCACTTT. Protein sequence: CAISDGDFLSSYNSPLHF.

By share, this clonotype ranks as medium-sized. V usage is TRBV20-1 and J usage is TRBJ2-1; no definite D call. Germline V lookup: CDR1 DFQATT, CDR2 SNEGSKA (reference sequence). Trimming shortened V by 4 bases and J by 0 bases, and 10 bases separated the two germline ends. The CDR3 spans 14 residues. DNA for the CDR3: TGCAGTGCTAAGGACCGTAGCTCCTACAATGAGCAGTTCTTC. It encodes CSAKDRSSYNEQFF.